This is a list of T cell receptor beta chains from one sample in a study of shared clonotypes between healthy human individuals. Produced via immunoSEQ multiplex PCR; TCRdb's table is partial and in-frame only. The data show hundreds of thousands of clones, with roughly 70% seen just once and more than 1.5% held by the top ten. Sequenced input: memory CD4+ T cells sorted from blood. These receptors all come from a woman aged 25 to 39 in good health. Each CDR3 is given with its conserved first and last residue. Fields, in order: clone size, J gene, V gene, CDR3 protein. Part of the rows lack a size; the others show once, few, many or a class for expanded clones.

abundance: NA
j_gene: TRBJ1-1
v_gene: TRBV28
CDR3aa: CATSATGRNTEAFF

abundance: few
j_gene: TRBJ1-1
v_gene: TRBV19
CDR3aa: CASSMGGKNTEAFF

abundance: NA
j_gene: TRBJ2-1
v_gene: TRBV18
CDR3aa: CASSQLRASGRTSYNEQFF

abundance: NA
j_gene: TRBJ1-1
v_gene: TRBV6-1
CDR3aa: CASMGTVNTEAFF

abundance: NA
j_gene: TRBJ2-1
v_gene: TRBV9
CDR3aa: CASSVGGVNEQFF

abundance: NA
j_gene: TRBJ2-3
v_gene: TRBV6-1
CDR3aa: CASSEPNTDTQYF

abundance: once
j_gene: TRBJ1-5
v_gene: TRBV28
CDR3aa: CASNQGDRNQPQHF

abundance: once
j_gene: TRBJ1-1
v_gene: TRBV7-9
CDR3aa: CASRPRRGRPEAFF

abundance: few
j_gene: TRBJ1-5
v_gene: TRBV19
CDR3aa: CASSILPTNQPQHF

abundance: NA
j_gene: TRBJ2-1
v_gene: TRBV7-7
CDR3aa: CASSLAGGTYNEQFF

abundance: few
j_gene: TRBJ2-1
v_gene: TRBV5-8
CDR3aa: CASSLVRAGEQFF

abundance: NA
j_gene: TRBJ2-3
v_gene: TRBV7-8
CDR3aa: CASIKTGGTDTQYF

abundance: few
j_gene: NA
v_gene: TRBV6-1
CDR3aa: CASSEGPAGAYEQYF

abundance: NA
j_gene: TRBJ1-3
v_gene: TRBV7-9
CDR3aa: CASSLVAGVSGNTIYF

abundance: NA
j_gene: TRBJ1-4
v_gene: TRBV4-1
CDR3aa: CASSQVSDSSTREKLFF

abundance: NA
j_gene: TRBJ2-1
v_gene: TRBV6-6
CDR3aa: CASRGTGEFF

abundance: NA
j_gene: TRBJ1-1
v_gene: TRBV5-1
CDR3aa: CASSLGLGGVNTEAFF

abundance: few
j_gene: TRBJ2-1
v_gene: TRBV2
CDR3aa: CASRKQGGDNEQFF

abundance: NA
j_gene: TRBJ2-3
v_gene: TRBV7-9
CDR3aa: CASSPSSGRFTDTQYF

abundance: few
j_gene: TRBJ1-2
v_gene: TRBV28
CDR3aa: CASRAGTEYNYGYTF

abundance: few
j_gene: TRBJ2-3
v_gene: TRBV11-2
CDR3aa: CASSFTPTDTQYF

abundance: NA
j_gene: TRBJ2-2
v_gene: TRBV5-8
CDR3aa: CASSQDLPAGELFF

abundance: few
j_gene: TRBJ1-1
v_gene: TRBV4-2
CDR3aa: CASSLIVGGTEAFF

abundance: NA
j_gene: TRBJ1-5
v_gene: TRBV7-2
CDR3aa: CASSLGRSNQPQHF

abundance: NA
j_gene: TRBJ1-4
v_gene: TRBV5-1
CDR3aa: CASSPGGGIEKLFF

abundance: NA
j_gene: TRBJ2-1
v_gene: TRBV5-1
CDR3aa: CASSLDQAHYNEQFF

abundance: NA
j_gene: TRBJ1-5
v_gene: TRBV10-2
CDR3aa: CASSDPDQPQHF

abundance: NA
j_gene: TRBJ2-5
v_gene: TRBV6-5
CDR3aa: CASSRYGQPYEEQYF

abundance: once
j_gene: TRBJ2-3
v_gene: TRBV11-3
CDR3aa: CASSLGYGNTDTQYF

abundance: NA
j_gene: TRBJ1-1
v_gene: TRBV28
CDR3aa: CASRPHGGLNTEAFF

abundance: few
j_gene: TRBJ2-7
v_gene: TRBV5-5
CDR3aa: CASSLSLAAYEQYF

abundance: NA
j_gene: TRBJ2-7
v_gene: TRBV5-4
CDR3aa: CASSPSIGSYEQYF

abundance: NA
j_gene: TRBJ1-5
v_gene: TRBV10-2
CDR3aa: CASSPDREQPQHF

abundance: NA
j_gene: TRBJ2-4
v_gene: TRBV30
CDR3aa: CAWSQGTKNIQYF

abundance: NA
j_gene: TRBJ2-7
v_gene: TRBV28
CDR3aa: CASREAYEQYF

abundance: NA
j_gene: TRBJ2-1
v_gene: TRBV7-8
CDR3aa: CASSLAASGRARGYNEQFF

abundance: NA
j_gene: TRBJ2-2
v_gene: TRBV6-1
CDR3aa: CASSGLANTGELFF

abundance: NA
j_gene: TRBJ2-6
v_gene: TRBV5-4
CDR3aa: CASSLKEGTGANVLTF

abundance: NA
j_gene: TRBJ2-2
v_gene: TRBV5-1
CDR3aa: CASSLAGSGGELFF

abundance: once
j_gene: TRBJ2-7
v_gene: TRBV7-8
CDR3aa: CASNSGDPYEQYF

abundance: NA
j_gene: TRBJ1-2
v_gene: TRBV19
CDR3aa: CASTGSGTGPYGYTF

abundance: NA
j_gene: TRBJ1-5
v_gene: TRBV19
CDR3aa: CASSEDSIDQPQHF

abundance: once
j_gene: TRBJ2-3
v_gene: TRBV11-2
CDR3aa: CASSLGRDTDTQYF

abundance: NA
j_gene: TRBJ2-6
v_gene: TRBV19
CDR3aa: CASSTGYSGANVLTF

abundance: few
j_gene: TRBJ2-7
v_gene: TRBV5-1
CDR3aa: CASSLGGQGYEQYF

abundance: NA
j_gene: TRBJ1-1
v_gene: TRBV10-2
CDR3aa: CASSEGGWRTEAFF

abundance: NA
j_gene: TRBJ2-1
v_gene: TRBV21-1
CDR3aa: CASSKLGTSGRASNNEQFF

abundance: NA
j_gene: TRBJ1-4
v_gene: TRBV27
CDR3aa: CASSREQGVGEKLFF

abundance: NA
j_gene: TRBJ2-7
v_gene: TRBV11-2
CDR3aa: CASSFSHRGPYEQYF

abundance: NA
j_gene: TRBJ1-1
v_gene: TRBV10-3
CDR3aa: CAITGSGDEAFF

abundance: NA
j_gene: TRBJ2-3
v_gene: TRBV28
CDR3aa: CASSLGWLAGGGRTDTQYF

abundance: NA
j_gene: TRBJ2-1
v_gene: TRBV5-1
CDR3aa: CASMREGSSYNEQFF

abundance: once
j_gene: TRBJ2-7
v_gene: TRBV5-4
CDR3aa: CASSGTGFTYEQYF

abundance: few
j_gene: TRBJ2-1
v_gene: TRBV28
CDR3aa: CASTGNNEQFF

abundance: few
j_gene: TRBJ1-2
v_gene: TRBV27
CDR3aa: CASSSGGRGRDYGYTF

abundance: NA
j_gene: TRBJ2-3
v_gene: TRBV10-3
CDR3aa: CAIGAGQDTQYF

abundance: few
j_gene: TRBJ1-2
v_gene: TRBV6-5
CDR3aa: CASSYRSREGYTF

abundance: NA
j_gene: TRBJ2-2
v_gene: TRBV2
CDR3aa: CASSPRTEHGELFF

abundance: once
j_gene: TRBJ2-5
v_gene: TRBV30
CDR3aa: CAWSATRVSETQYF